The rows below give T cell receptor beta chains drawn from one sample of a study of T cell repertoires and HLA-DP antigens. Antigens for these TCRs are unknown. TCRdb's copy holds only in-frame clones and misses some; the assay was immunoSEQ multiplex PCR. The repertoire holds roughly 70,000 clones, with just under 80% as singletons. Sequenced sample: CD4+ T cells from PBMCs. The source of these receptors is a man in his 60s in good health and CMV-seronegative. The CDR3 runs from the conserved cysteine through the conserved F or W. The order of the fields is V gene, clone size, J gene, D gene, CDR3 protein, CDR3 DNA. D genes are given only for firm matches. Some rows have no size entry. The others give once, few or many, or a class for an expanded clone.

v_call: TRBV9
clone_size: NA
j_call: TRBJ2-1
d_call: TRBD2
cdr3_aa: CASSVASAGGDEQFF
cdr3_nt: TGTGCCAGCAGCGTAGCTTCGGCGGGGGGCGATGAGCAGTTCTTC

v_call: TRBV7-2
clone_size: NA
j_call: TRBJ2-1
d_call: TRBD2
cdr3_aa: CASSSTSTGGNEQFF
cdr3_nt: TGTGCCAGCAGCTCGACTAGCACGGGCGGCAATGAGCAGTTCTTC

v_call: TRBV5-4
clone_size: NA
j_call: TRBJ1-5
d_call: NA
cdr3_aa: CASSLDRGNQPQHF
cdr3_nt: TGTGCCAGCAGCTTGGACAGGGGCAATCAGCCCCAGCATTTT

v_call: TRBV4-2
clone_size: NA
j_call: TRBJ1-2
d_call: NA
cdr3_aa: CASSQGSGANYGYTF
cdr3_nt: TGTGCCAGCAGCCAAGGTTCGGGGGCGAACTATGGCTACACCTTC

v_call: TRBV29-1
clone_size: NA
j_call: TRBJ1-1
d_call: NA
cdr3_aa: CSVGSGTSNTEAFF
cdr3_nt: TGCAGCGTTGGGTCCGGGACCTCGAACACTGAAGCTTTCTTT

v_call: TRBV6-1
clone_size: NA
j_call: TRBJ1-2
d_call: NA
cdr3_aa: CASSGHHYGYTF
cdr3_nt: TGTGCCAGCAGTGGACACCACTATGGCTACACCTTC

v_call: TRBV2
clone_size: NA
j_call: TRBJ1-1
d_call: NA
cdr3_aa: CASSDIVNRIANTEAFF
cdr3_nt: TGTGCCAGCAGTGATATAGTGAATCGGATAGCGAACACTGAAGCTTTCTTT

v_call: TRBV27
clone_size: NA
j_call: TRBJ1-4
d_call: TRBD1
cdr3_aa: CASSLYRDRGLPKLFF
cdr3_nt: TGTGCCAGCAGTCTTTATCGCGACAGGGGACTCCCCAAACTGTTTTTT

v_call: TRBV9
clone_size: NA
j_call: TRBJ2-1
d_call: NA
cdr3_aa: CASSVALNYDEQFF
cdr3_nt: TGTGCCAGCAGCGTAGCTCTGAACTACGATGAGCAGTTCTTC

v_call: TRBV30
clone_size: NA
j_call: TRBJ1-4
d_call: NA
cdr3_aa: CSGGGTGEKLFF
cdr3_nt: TGTAGCGGAGGGGGGACCGGGGAAAAACTGTTTTTT

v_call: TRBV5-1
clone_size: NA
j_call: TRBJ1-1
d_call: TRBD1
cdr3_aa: CASSYGTENTEAFF
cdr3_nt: TGCGCCAGCAGCTATGGGACAGAAAACACTGAAGCTTTCTTT

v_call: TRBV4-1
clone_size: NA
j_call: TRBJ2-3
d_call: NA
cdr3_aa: CASSQGRDTSTDTQYF
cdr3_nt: TGCGCCAGCAGCCAAGGAAGGGATACTAGCACAGATACGCAGTATTTT

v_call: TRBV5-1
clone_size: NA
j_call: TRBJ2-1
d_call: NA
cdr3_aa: CASSLGQDTEQFF
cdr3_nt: TGCGCCAGCAGCTTGGGACAGGACACCGAGCAGTTCTTC

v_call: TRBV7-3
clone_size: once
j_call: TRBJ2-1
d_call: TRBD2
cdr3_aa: CASSLSPGTSQNEQFF
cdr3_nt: TGTGCCAGCAGCTTATCTCCCGGGACTAGCCAGAATGAGCAGTTCTTC

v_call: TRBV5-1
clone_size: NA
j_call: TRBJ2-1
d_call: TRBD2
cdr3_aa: CASSLSSGGADEQFF
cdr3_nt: TGCGCCAGCAGCTTGTCTAGCGGGGGCGCGGATGAGCAGTTCTTC

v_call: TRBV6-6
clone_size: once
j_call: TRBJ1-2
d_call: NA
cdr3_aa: CASSDGQTTNYGYTF
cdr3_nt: TGTGCCAGCAGCGACGGACAGACCACTAACTATGGCTACACCTTC

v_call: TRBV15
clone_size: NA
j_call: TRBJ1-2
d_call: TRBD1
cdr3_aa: CATSRDRGSGGFGYTF
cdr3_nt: TGTGCCACCAGCAGAGATAGAGGCTCAGGGGGTTTTGGCTACACCTTC

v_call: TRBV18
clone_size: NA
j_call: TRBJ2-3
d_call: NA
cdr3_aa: CASSPATVRTDTQYF
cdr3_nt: TGTGCCAGCTCACCGGCGACAGTCCGCACAGATACGCAGTATTTT

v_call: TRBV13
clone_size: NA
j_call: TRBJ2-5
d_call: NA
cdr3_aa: CASSFGDNQETQYF
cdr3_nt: TGTGCCAGCAGCTTTGGGGACAACCAAGAGACCCAGTACTTC

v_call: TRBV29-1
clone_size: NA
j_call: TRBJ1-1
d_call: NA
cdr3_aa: CSVTSGTLNTEAFF
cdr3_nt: TGCAGCGTTACCTCCGGGACACTGAACACTGAAGCTTTCTTT

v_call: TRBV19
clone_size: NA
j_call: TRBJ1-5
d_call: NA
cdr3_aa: CASRRDGNQPQHF
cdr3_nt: TGTGCCAGTAGACGGGATGGCAATCAGCCCCAGCATTTT

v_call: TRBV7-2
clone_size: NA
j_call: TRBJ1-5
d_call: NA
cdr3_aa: CASSFGGGAQPQHF
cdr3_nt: TGTGCCAGCAGCTTCGGGGGGGGAGCTCAGCCCCAGCATTTT

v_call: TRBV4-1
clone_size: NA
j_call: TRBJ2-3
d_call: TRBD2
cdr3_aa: CASSQGTSGSLATQYF
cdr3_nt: TGCGCCAGCAGTCAAGGGACTAGCGGGAGCTTGGCTACGCAGTATTTT

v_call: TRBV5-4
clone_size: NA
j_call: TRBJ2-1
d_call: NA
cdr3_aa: CASSMGGAYNEQFF
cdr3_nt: TGTGCCAGCAGCATGGGGGGGGCTTACAATGAGCAGTTCTTC

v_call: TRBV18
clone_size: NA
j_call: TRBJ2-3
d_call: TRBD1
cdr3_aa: CASSRRLGQGTADTQYF
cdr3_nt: TGTGCCAGCTCACGACGCCTGGGACAGGGTACCGCAGATACGCAGTATTTT

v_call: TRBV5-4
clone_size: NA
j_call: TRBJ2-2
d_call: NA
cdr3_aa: CASSRDGGMGELFF
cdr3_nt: TGTGCCAGCAGCAGGGATGGAGGGATGGGGGAGCTGTTTTTT

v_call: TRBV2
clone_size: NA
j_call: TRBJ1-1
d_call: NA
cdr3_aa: CASRGRNTEAFF
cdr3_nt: TGTGCCAGCAGGGGACGAAACACTGAAGCTTTCTTT

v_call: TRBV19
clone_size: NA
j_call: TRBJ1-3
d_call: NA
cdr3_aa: CASNPPGSGNTIYF
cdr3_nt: TGTGCCAGTAACCCTCCAGGGTCTGGAAACACCATATATTTT

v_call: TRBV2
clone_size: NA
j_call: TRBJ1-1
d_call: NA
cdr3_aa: CASSGGAYTEAFF
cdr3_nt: TGTGCCAGCAGTGGAGGGGCGTACACTGAAGCTTTCTTT

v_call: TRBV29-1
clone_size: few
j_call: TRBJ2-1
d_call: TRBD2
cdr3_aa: CSVVSGSSHEQFF
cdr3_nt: TGCAGCGTTGTGAGCGGGAGCTCGCATGAGCAGTTCTTC

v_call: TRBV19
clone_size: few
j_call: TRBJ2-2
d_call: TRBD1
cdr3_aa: CASNRLKGTGSTGELFF
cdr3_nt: TGTGCCAGTAATCGCCTGAAGGGGACAGGGAGCACCGGGGAGCTGTTTTTT